This entry is about one T cell receptor (beta chain). Its antigen remains unidentified. The junction departs from the called germline gene at one end, perhaps through a read error. The sample is drawn from a study of Ad26.COV2.S vaccination and SARS-CoV-2 variants. Study at large: Administration of Ad26.COV2.S was intramuscular, either once or twice 56 days apart.

Sequencing was performed with immunoSEQ multiplex PCR; in TCRdb, only in-frame clones are kept and a portion is missing. The sample comprises 300,000 to 350,000 clones, roughly 90% of which are singletons, and around 6.1% rests with the top ten. Regarding the study as a whole: Non-spike TCR breadth showed similarity between vaccine and placebo recipients. It was vaccine recipients, not placebo recipients, who had the higher spike-specific TCR breadth.

The treatment: some 20 received Ad26.COV2.S at low or high dose, single or two shots; about 5 received placebo; per-sample allocation not given. Samples came from day 63 after the first vaccine or placebo injection. An adult donor aged 18-55 years was enrolled in Boston. In germline, CDR1 is KGHSH, CDR2 LQKENI. The CDR3 loop spans 14 amino acids. The TCR originated in a person between 18 and 60 years old who received the Ad26.COV2.S COVID-19 vaccine or a placebo. Sequences were derived from peripheral blood, sampled in a trial of Ad26.COV2.S vaccine versus placebo. The rearrangement joins TRBV18 to TRBJ2-7; TRBD1 matches 9 bases. CDR3 residues: CASSPGQGLGEQYF. In DNA form, the CDR3 reads TGTGCCAGTTCACCAGGACAGGGGCTAGGGGAGCAGTACTTC.